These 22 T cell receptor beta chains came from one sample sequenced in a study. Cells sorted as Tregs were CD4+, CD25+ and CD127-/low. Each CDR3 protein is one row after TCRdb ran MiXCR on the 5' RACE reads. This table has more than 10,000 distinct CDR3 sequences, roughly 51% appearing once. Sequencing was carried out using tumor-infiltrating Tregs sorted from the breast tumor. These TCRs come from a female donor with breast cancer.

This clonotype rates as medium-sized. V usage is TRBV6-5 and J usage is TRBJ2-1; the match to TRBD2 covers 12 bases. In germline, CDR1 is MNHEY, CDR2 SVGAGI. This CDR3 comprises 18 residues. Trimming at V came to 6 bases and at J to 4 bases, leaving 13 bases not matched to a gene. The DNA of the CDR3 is TGTGCCAGCAGCCGACCGACTAGCGGGAGTGGTGGGTACAATGAGCAGTTCTTC. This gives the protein CASSRPTSGSGGYNEQFF.

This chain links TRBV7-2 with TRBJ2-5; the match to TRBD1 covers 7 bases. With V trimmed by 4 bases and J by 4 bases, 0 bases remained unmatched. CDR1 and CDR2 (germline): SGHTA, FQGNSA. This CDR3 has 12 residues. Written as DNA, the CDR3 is TGTGCCAGCAGCTCAGGGGGAGAGACCCAGTACTTC. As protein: CASSSGGETQYF.

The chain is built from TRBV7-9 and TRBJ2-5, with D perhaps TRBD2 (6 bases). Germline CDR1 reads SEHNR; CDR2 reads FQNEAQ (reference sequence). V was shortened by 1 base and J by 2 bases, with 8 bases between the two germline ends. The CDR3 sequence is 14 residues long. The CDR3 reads CASSLGGMQETQYF. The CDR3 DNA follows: TGTGCCAGCAGCTTAGGCGGGATGCAAGAGACCCAGTACTTC.

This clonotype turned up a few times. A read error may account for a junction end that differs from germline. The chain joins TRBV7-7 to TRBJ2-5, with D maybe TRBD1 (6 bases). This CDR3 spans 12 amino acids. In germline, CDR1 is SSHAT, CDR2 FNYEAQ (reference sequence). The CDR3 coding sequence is TGTGCTAGCAGCCCAAGGGGGGAGACCCAGTACTTC. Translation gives CASSPRGETQYF.

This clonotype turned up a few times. DNA of the CDR3: TGTGCCAGCAGCTCCCCAGGCCATAGCAATCAGCCCCAGCATTTT. Translated: CASSSPGHSNQPQHF. This chain links TRBV7-2 with TRBJ1-5; D remains ambiguous. CDR3 length equals 15 residues. The germline V gene has CDR1 SGHTA and CDR2 FQGNSA. V was shortened by 4 bases and J by 0 bases, with 10 bases between the two germline ends.

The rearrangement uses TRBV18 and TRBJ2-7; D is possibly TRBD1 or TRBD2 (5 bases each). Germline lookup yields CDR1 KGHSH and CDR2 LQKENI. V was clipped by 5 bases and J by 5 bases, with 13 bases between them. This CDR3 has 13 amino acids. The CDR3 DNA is TGTGCCAGCTCAGTCGGGGACGGTGACGAGCAGTACGTC. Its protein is CASSVGDGDEQYV.

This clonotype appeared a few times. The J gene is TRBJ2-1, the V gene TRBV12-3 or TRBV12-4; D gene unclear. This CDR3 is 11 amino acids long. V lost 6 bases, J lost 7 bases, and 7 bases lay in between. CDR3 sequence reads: CASRQLNEQFF. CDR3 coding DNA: TGTGCCAGCAGGCAACTAAATGAGCAGTTCTTC.

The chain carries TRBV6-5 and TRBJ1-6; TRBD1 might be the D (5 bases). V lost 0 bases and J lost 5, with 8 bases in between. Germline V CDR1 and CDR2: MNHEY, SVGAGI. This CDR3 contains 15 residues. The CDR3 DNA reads TGTGCCAGCAGTTACTCGTCAGGGAATAATTCACCCCTCCACTTT. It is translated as CASSYSSGNNSPLHF.

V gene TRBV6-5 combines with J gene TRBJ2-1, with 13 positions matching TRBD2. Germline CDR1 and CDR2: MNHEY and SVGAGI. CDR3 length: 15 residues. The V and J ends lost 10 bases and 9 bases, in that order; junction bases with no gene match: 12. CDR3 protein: CATALPGLAGSEQFF. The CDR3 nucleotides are TGTGCCACCGCCCTCCCGGGACTAGCGGGAAGTGAGCAGTTCTTC.

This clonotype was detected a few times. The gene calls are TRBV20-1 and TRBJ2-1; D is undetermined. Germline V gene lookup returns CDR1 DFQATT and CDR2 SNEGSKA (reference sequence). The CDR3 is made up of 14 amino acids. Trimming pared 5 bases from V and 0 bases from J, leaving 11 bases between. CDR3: CSAGRLDSYNEQFF. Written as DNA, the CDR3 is TGCAGTGCTGGTCGGCTTGACTCCTACAATGAGCAGTTCTTC.

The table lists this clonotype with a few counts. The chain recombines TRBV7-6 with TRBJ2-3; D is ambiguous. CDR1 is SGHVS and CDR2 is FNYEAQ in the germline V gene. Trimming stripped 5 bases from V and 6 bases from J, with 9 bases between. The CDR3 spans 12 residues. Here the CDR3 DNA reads TGTGCCAGCAGCGCAACCCCCGATACGCAGTATTTT. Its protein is CASSATPDTQYF.

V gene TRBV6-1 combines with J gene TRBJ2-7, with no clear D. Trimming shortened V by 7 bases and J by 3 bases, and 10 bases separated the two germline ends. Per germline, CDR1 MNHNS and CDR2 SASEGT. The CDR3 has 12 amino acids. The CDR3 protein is CASMDSGYEQYV. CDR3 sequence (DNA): TGTGCCAGCATGGATTCGGGCTACGAGCAGTACGTC.

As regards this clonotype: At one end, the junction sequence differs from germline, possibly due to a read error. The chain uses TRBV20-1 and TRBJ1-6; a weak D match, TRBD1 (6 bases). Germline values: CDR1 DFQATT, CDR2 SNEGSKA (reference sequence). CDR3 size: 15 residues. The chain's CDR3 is CSASPDSSYNSLLHF. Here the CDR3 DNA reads TGCAGTGCTAGCCCGGACAGCTCCTATAATTCACTCCTCCACTTT.

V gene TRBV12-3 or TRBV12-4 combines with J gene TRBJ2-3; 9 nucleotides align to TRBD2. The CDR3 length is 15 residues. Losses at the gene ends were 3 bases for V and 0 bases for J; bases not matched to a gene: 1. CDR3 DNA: TGTGCCAGCAGTTTCGCGGGAGGGAGCACAGATACGCAGTATTTT. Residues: CASSFAGGSTDTQYF.

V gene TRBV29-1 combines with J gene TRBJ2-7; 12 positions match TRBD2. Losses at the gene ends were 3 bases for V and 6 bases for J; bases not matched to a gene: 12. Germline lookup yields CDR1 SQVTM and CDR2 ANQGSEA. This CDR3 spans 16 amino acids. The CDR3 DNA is TGCAGCGTTGATCCCGGACTAGCGGGACCCTACGGCGAGCAGTACGTC. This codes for CSVDPGLAGPYGEQYV.

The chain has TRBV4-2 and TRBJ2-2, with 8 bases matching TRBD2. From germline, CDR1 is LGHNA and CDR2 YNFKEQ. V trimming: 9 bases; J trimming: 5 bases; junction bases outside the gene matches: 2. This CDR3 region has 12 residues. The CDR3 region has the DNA TGTGCCAGTACGGGGGGGACCGGGGAGCTGTTTTTT. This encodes CASTGGTGELFF.

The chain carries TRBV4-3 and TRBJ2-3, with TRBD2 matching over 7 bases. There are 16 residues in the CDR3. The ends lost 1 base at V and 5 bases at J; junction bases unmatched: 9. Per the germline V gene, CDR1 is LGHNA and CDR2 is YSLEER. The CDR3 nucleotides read TGCGCCAGCAGCCAAGCGGGAGGCGTTGGGCGAGATACGCAGTATTTT. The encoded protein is CASSQAGGVGRDTQYF.

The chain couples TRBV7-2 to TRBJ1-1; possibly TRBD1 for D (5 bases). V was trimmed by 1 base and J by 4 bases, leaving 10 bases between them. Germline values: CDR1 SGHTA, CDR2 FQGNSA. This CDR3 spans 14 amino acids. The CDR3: CASSLVQGATEAFF. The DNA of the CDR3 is TGTGCCAGCAGCTTAGTTCAGGGAGCCACTGAAGCTTTCTTT.

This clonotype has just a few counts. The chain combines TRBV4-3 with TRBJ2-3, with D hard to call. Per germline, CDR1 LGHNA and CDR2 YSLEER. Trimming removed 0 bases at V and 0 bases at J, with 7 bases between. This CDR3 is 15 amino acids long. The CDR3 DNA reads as TGCGCCAGCAGCCAAGAGATCATAAGCACAGATACGCAGTATTTT. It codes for CASSQEIISTDTQYF.

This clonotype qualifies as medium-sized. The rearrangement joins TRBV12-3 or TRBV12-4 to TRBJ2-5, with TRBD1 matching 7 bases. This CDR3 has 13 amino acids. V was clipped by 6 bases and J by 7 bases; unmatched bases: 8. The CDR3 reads CASRRTGVGTQYF. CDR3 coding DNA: TGTGCCAGCAGAAGGACAGGCGTTGGGACCCAGTACTTC.

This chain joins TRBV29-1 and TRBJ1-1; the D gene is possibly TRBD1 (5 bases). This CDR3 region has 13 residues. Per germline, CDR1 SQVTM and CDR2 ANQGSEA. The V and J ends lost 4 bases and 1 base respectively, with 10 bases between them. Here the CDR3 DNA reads TGCAGCGTTGTCCGGGGCCGGAACACTGAAGCTTTCTTT. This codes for CSVVRGRNTEAFF.

The CDR3 sequence is CASSFRRNEKLFF. DNA of the CDR3: TGTGCCAGCAGTTTTCGGCGTAATGAAAAACTGTTTTTT. The V call is TRBV12-3 or TRBV12-4, the J call TRBJ1-4; no reliable D call. V was pared by 3 bases and J by 4 bases, with 6 bases between. The CDR3 is 13 residues long.